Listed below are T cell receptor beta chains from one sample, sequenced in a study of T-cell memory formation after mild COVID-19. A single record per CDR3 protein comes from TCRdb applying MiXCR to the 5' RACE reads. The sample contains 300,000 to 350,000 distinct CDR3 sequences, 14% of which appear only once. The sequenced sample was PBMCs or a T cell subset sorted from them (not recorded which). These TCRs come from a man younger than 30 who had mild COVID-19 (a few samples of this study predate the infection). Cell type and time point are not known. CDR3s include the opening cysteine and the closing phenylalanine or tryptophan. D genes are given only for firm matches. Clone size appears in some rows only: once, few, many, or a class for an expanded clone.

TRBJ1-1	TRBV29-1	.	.	CSAKERWWNTEAFF	TGCAGCGCCAAGGAAAGGTGGTGGAACACTGAAGCTTTCTTT
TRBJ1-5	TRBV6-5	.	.	CASSSGRPEYQPQHF	TGTGCCAGCAGTTCCGGCAGGCCAGAGTATCAGCCCCAGCATTTT
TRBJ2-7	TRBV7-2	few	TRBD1	CASRPLAGQGAYEQYF	TGTGCCAGCAGACCACTTGCGGGCCAGGGGGCGTACGAGCAGTACTTC
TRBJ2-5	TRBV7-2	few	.	CASSLIIQETQYF	TGTGCCAGCAGCTTGATTATACAAGAGACCCAGTACTTC
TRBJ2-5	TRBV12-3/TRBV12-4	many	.	CASSFSEYQETQYF	TGTGCCAGCAGTTTCAGCGAGTACCAAGAGACCCAGTACTTC
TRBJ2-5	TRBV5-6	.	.	CASSLGSDGRSTQYF	TGTGCCAGCAGCTTGGGTTCGGATGGTCGGTCGACCCAGTACTTC
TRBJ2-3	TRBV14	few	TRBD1	CASRREQGGTDTQYF	TGTGCCAGCAGACGGGAACAGGGGGGTACAGATACGCAGTATTTT
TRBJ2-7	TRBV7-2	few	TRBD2	CASSTGLGLDEQYF	TGTGCCAGCAGCACGGGACTAGGCCTCGACGAGCAGTACTTC
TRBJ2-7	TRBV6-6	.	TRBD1	CASGTGGEQYF	TGTGCCAGCGGGACAGGGGGTGAGCAGTACTTC
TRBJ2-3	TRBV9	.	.	CASSVTPLSTDTQYF	TGTGCCAGCAGCGTAACACCCCTTAGCACAGATACGCAGTATTTT
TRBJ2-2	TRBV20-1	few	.	CSAAIWGRNTGELFF	TGCAGTGCCGCCATTTGGGGGCGAAACACCGGGGAGCTGTTTTTT
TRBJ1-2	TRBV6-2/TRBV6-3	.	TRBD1	CASSYDRGWYGYTF	TGTGCCAGCAGTTACGACAGGGGATGGTATGGCTACACCTTC
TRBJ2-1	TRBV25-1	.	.	CASSVWGYNEQFF	TGTGCCAGCAGTGTATGGGGCTACAATGAGCAGTTCTTC
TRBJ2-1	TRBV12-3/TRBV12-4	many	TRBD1	CASSLSGTGEDEQFF	TGTGCCAGCAGTTTGTCCGGGACAGGGGAAGATGAGCAGTTCTTC
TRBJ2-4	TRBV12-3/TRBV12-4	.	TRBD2	CASSFSRGDLAKNIQYF	TGTGCCAGCAGTTTCTCGCGGGGGGACCTAGCCAAAAACATTCAGTACTTC
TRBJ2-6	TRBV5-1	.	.	CASSSKGYSGANVLTF	TGCGCCAGCAGCTCCAAAGGCTACTCTGGGGCCAACGTCCTGACTTTC
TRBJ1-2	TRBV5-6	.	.	CASSRGFGGGYGYTF	TGTGCCAGCAGCCGTGGGTTTGGAGGAGGCTATGGCTACACCTTC
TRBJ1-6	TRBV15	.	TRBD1	CATSLDRGVRSPLHF	TGTGCCACCAGCTTGGACAGGGGAGTCCGATCACCCCTCCACTTT
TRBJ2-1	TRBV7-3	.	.	CASSPSFVNEQFF	TGTGCCAGCAGCCCCTCGTTTGTCAATGAGCAGTTCTTC
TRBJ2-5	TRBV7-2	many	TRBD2	CASSPPGGQETQYF	TGTGCCAGCAGCCCCCCGGGGGGACAAGAGACCCAGTACTTC
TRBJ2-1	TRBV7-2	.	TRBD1	CASSETGGNEQFF	TGTGCCAGCAGCGAGACAGGGGGTAATGAGCAGTTCTTC
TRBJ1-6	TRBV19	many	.	CASNRAYNSPLHF	TGTGCCAGTAACCGAGCCTATAATTCACCCCTCCACTTT
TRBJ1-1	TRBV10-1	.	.	CASSPSRGATEAFF	TGCGCCAGCAGCCCTTCTAGGGGGGCCACTGAAGCTTTCTTT
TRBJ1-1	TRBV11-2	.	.	CASSRYSSEAFF	TGTGCCAGCAGCCGATACAGCTCCGAAGCTTTCTTT
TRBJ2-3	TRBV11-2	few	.	CASKFAGPGVGTQYF	TGTGCCAGCAAGTTCGCGGGCCCGGGCGTCGGTACGCAGTATTTT
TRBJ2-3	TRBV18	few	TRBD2	CASSPLDWTSGVYTDTQYF	TGTGCCAGCTCACCCCTCGATTGGACTAGCGGGGTTTATACAGATACGCAGTATTTT
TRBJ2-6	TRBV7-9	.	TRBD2	CASSPPFAGGTGANVLTF	TGTGCCAGCAGCCCCCCATTCGCGGGGGGGACTGGGGCCAACGTCCTGACTTTC
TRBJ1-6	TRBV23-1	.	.	CASSLNPLGPNSPLHF	TGCGCCAGCAGTCTGAATCCTCTGGGACCCAATTCACCCCTCCACTTT
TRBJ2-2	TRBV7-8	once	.	CAQQAKFTGELFF	TGTGCTCAGCAGGCGAAGTTCACCGGGGAGCTGTTTTTT
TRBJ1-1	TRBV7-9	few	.	CASSENRDTEAFF	TGTGCCAGCAGCGAAAACCGGGACACTGAAGCTTTCTTT
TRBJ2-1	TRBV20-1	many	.	CSAPDGVVNNEQFF	TGCAGTGCTCCGGACGGTGTGGTGAACAATGAGCAGTTCTTC
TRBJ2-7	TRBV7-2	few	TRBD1	CASRARQGAQVEQYF	TGTGCCAGCAGAGCTCGACAGGGGGCGCAGGTCGAGCAGTACTTC
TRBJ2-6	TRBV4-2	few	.	CASSQGHVSGANVLTF	TGTGCCAGCAGCCAGGGACACGTCTCTGGGGCCAACGTCCTGACTTTC
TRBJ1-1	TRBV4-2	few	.	CASSQDLWGGEAFF	TGTGCCAGCAGCCAAGATCTGTGGGGGGGTGAAGCTTTCTTT
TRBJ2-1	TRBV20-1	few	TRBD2	CSARAPSGGDEQFF	TGCAGTGCTAGAGCCCCTAGCGGGGGCGATGAGCAGTTCTTC
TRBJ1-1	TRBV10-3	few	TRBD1	CAISLTGDTEAFF	TGTGCCATCAGCCTAACAGGGGACACTGAAGCTTTCTTT
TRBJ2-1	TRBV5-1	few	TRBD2	CASSLDSGGVLGQFF	TGCGCCAGCAGCTTGGATAGCGGGGGAGTACTGGGGCAGTTCTTC
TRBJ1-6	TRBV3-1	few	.	CASSQEVGNSPLHF	TGTGCCAGCAGCCAAGAGGTCGGGAATTCACCCCTCCACTTT
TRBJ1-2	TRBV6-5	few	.	CASRPAGSNYGYTF	TGTGCCAGCAGACCGGCCGGGTCGAACTATGGCTACACCTTC
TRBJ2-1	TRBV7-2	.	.	CASSLGGRGMNEQFF	TGTGCCAGCAGCTTAGGGGGACGGGGTATGAATGAGCAGTTCTTC
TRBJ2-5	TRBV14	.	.	CASSQSRSGSYALETQYF	TGTGCCAGCAGCCAATCGAGGTCAGGCTCGTACGCGTTAGAGACCCAGTACTTC
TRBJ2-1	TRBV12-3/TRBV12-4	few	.	CASSPGPDPQFF	TGTGCCAGCAGTCCGGGACCCGACCCTCAGTTCTTC
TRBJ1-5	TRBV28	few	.	CASSIDQPQHF	TGTGCCAGCAGCATAGATCAGCCCCAGCATTTT
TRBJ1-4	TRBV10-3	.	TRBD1	CAISESRQGAEKLFF	TGTGCCATCAGTGAGTCGAGACAGGGGGCTGAAAAACTGTTTTTT
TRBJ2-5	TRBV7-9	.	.	CASSPALRLETQYF	TGTGCCAGCAGCCCGGCTCTGAGATTAGAGACCCAGTACTTC
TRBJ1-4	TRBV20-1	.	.	CSARRGSTTNEKLFF	TGCAGTGCTAGAAGGGGAAGCACAACTAATGAAAAACTGTTTTTT
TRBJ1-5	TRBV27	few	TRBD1	CASGTGFQPQHF	TGTGCCAGCGGGACAGGGTTTCAGCCCCAGCATTTT
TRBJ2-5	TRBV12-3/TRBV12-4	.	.	CASSPFQLQETQYF	TGTGCCAGCAGCCCCTTCCAGCTCCAAGAGACCCAGTACTTC
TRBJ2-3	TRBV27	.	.	CASSSGDGTDTQYF	TGTGCCAGCAGTTCGGGGGACGGGACAGATACGCAGTATTTT
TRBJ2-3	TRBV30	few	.	CAWGRGFTDTQYF	TGTGCCTGGGGGCGTGGATTCACAGATACGCAGTATTTT
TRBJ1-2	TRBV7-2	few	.	CASSPGPGYTF	TGTGCCAGCAGCCCTGGTCCCGGCTACACCTTC
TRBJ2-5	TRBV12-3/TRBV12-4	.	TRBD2	CASSLSSGGLQETQYF	TGTGCCAGCAGTTTGAGTAGCGGGGGCCTCCAAGAGACCCAGTACTTC
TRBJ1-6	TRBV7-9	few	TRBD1	CASSPGQGASSPLHF	TGTGCCAGCAGCCCGGGACAGGGGGCGAGTTCACCCCTCCACTTT
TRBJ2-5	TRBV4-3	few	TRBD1	CASSQDRPGGGETQYF	TGCGCCAGCAGCCAAGATCGTCCAGGGGGCGGGGAGACCCAGTACTTC
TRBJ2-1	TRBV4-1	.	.	CASRALAEKSSYNEQFF	TGCGCCAGCAGGGCCTTAGCGGAAAAGAGCTCCTACAATGAGCAGTTCTTC
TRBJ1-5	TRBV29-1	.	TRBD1	CSVQNRGLGQPQHF	TGCAGCGTCCAAAACAGGGGATTAGGGCAGCCCCAGCATTTT
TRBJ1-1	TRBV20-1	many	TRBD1	CSASRQGNTEAFF	TGCAGTGCTAGCAGACAGGGAAACACTGAAGCTTTCTTT
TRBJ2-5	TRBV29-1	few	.	CSVVWGAGETQYF	TGCAGCGTTGTTTGGGGGGCCGGTGAGACCCAGTACTTC
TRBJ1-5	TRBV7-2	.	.	CASSLFGDNQPQHF	TGTGCCAGCAGCTTGTTCGGGGACAATCAGCCCCAGCATTTT